The rows below give T cell receptor beta chains drawn from one sample of a study of kidney transplant recipient with SARS-CoV-2 infection. Using its own MiXCR run on the reads, TCRdb lists one record per CDR3 protein. Among approximately 250,000 distinct CDR3 sequences listed, 29% were seen once. Sequenced material: a blood sample, taken at baseline and on day 111 from a kidney transplant recipient. The receptors originated from a young adult male patient who had COVID-19 and was a kidney transplant recipient. Some T cells may have come from the graft donor. Each CDR3 is given with its conserved first and last residue. The D gene is left open where the match is weak. Clone size is not always given. Where it is, it says once, few, many or a class for expanded clones.

j_gene,d_gene,v_gene,abundance,CDR3aa,CDR3nt
TRBJ1-1,TRBD1,TRBV20-1,.,CSAATLTGATEAFF,TGCAGTGCTGCAACCCTAACAGGGGCCACTGAAGCTTTCTTT
TRBJ2-3,.,TRBV7-9,few,CASSLAPSTTSTDTQYF,TGTGCCAGCAGCTTAGCGCCCTCTACCACTAGCACAGATACGCAGTATTTT
TRBJ2-5,.,TRBV3-1,many,CASSMYIPISFSETQYF,TGTGCCAGCAGCATGTACATTCCCATTTCTTTCTCTGAGACCCAGTACTTC
TRBJ2-1,TRBD2,TRBV30,few,CAWSVGSGVYNEQFF,TGTGCCTGGAGTGTGGGGAGCGGGGTCTACAATGAGCAGTTCTTC
TRBJ2-6,.,TRBV8-2,many,CGSITRITQSRANVLTF,TGTGGCAGTATAACCAGGATAACACAAAGTCGGGCCAACGTCCTGACTTTC
TRBJ2-7,.,TRBV21-1,many,CASSKDRGTSRSSREQYF,TGTGCCAGCAGCAAAGATAGGGGGACTAGTAGATCGTCTCGGGAGCAGTACTTC
TRBJ1-2,.,TRBV3-1,many,CASSYSCTLRKTYGYTF,TGTGCCAGCAGCTATTCTTGCACCCTTCGAAAGACCTATGGCTACACCTTC
TRBJ2-2,.,TRBV3-1,once,CASSKGRPISGLTGELFF,TGTGCCAGCAGCAAAGGGCGTCCCATTTCAGGCCTGACCGGGGAGCTGTTTTTT
TRBJ2-6,.,TRBV23-1,many,CASSRVSATQQSRANVLTF,TGCGCCAGCAGTAGGGTATCGGCTACGCAACAAAGTCGGGCCAACGTCCTGACTTTC
TRBJ1-2,.,TRBV7-4,many,CASSYEDSARKTYGYTF,TGTGCCAGCAGCTATGAGGATTCAGCTCGAAAGACCTATGGCTACACCTTC
TRBJ1-4,TRBD1,TRBV9,many,CASSVGTGDQSEKLFF,TGTGCCAGCAGCGTGGGGACAGGGGATCAAAGTGAAAAACTGTTTTTT
TRBJ1-2,.,TRBV11-2,.,CASSTWLTSRKTYGYTF,TGTGCCAGCAGCACATGGTTAACAAGCAGAAAGACCTATGGCTACACCTTC
TRBJ1-1,.,TRBV19,.,CASSIRGLNTEAFF,TGTGCCAGTAGTATACGAGGACTGAACACTGAAGCTTTCTTT
TRBJ2-1,.,TRBV5-1,many,CASSLERRDWAHEQFF,TGCGCCAGCAGCTTGGAGAGGCGGGATTGGGCCCATGAGCAGTTCTTC
TRBJ1-2,.,TRBV25-1,many,CASSSFLELGKTYGYTF,TGTGCCAGCAGTAGCTTCTTAGAACTGGGAAAGACCTATGGCTACACCTTC
TRBJ2-3,.,TRBV5-1,few,CASRIQWDVGGDTQYF,TGCGCCAGCAGAATTCAGTGGGACGTAGGGGGGGATACGCAGTATTTT
TRBJ1-6,.,TRBV9,few,CASSVGGGTYSPLHF,TGTGCCAGCAGCGTAGGTGGAGGGACTTATTCACCCCTCCACTTT
TRBJ2-2,.,TRBV3-1,many,CASSRLGAGNTGELFF,TGTGCCAGCAGCCGATTGGGCGCGGGGAACACCGGGGAGCTGTTTTTT
TRBJ2-1,.,TRBV11-2,many,CASSRGSEQFF,TGTGCCAGCAGCAGAGGTTCTGAGCAGTTCTTC
TRBJ1-1,TRBD1,TRBV4-3,many,CASSQINRGNTEAFF,TGCGCCAGCAGCCAGATTAACAGGGGGAACACTGAAGCTTTCTTT
TRBJ1-2,.,TRBV2,.,CAGRVERDTYGYTF,TGTGCCGGCAGAGTGGAACGGGACACTTATGGCTACACCTTC
TRBJ1-5,TRBD1,TRBV6-1,.,CASSERGGQNNQPQHF,TGTGCCAGCAGTGAAAGGGGGGGACAGAACAATCAGCCCCAGCATTTT
TRBJ1-2,.,TRBV30,many,CAWLGLRYRKTYGYTF,TGTGCCTGGCTTGGCTTGCGTTATAGAAAGACCTATGGCTACACCTTC
TRBJ2-2,.,TRBV14,many,CASSQGSPRRGTGELFF,TGTGCCAGCAGCCAAGGAAGCCCGCGCAGGGGTACCGGGGAGCTGTTTTTT
TRBJ2-5,TRBD1,TRBV19,many,CASSIDAGTETQETQYF,TGTGCCAGTAGTATAGACGCCGGGACAGAAACCCAAGAGACCCAGTACTTC
TRBJ1-2,.,TRBV5-1,many,CASVQRSVRKTYGYTF,TGCGCCAGCGTTCAACGATCGGTTCGAAAGACCTATGGCTACACCTTC
TRBJ1-2,.,TRBV2,many,CASSGRNYGYTF,TGTGCCAGCAGCGGACGGAACTATGGCTACACCTTC
TRBJ1-1,.,TRBV20-1,many,CSARDPTGLTEAFF,TGCAGTGCTAGAGATCCCACAGGGCTAACTGAAGCTTTCTTT
TRBJ2-1,TRBD1,TRBV20-1,.,CSALDRTGTGSYNEQFF,TGCAGTGCTCTCGACCGGACCGGGACAGGGTCGTACAATGAGCAGTTCTTC
TRBJ2-7,TRBD1,TRBV25-1,many,CASSEMGQNSYEQYF,TGTGCCAGCAGTGAAATGGGACAGAACTCCTACGAGCAGTACTTC
TRBJ1-2,.,TRBV5-1,many,CASLVTSVRKTYGYTF,TGCGCCAGCTTGGTTACATCGGTTCGAAAGACCTATGGCTACACCTTC
TRBJ1-1,TRBD1,TRBV19,.,CANSIVPGQDTFF,TGTGCCAATAGTATAGTTCCTGGACAGGACACTTTCTTT
TRBJ2-2,.,TRBV5-1,many,CASSLAFNPNTGELFF,TGCGCCAGCAGCTTGGCATTCAACCCGAACACCGGGGAGCTGTTTTTT
TRBJ2-3,TRBD2,TRBV10-3,few,CAIRITSGGTDTQYF,TGTGCCATCAGGATAACTAGCGGGGGGACAGATACGCAGTATTTT
TRBJ2-1,.,TRBV7-9,many,CASSSGFEQFF,TGTGCCAGCAGCTCTGGTTTTGAGCAGTTCTTC